The 10 T cell receptor beta chains below all came from one sample that was sequenced in a study of spatial heterogeneity in lung cancer. TCRdb itself ran the 5' RACE reads through MiXCR, one entry per CDR3 protein. This sample has over 10,000 distinct CDR3 sequences, with roughly 3.9% found just once. Time point described: sample taken at primary tumor resection. Without sorting, whole RNA was sequenced from tumor, nontumor lung or frozen PBMC. The source material was PBMCs, sampled at surgery. The receptors stem from a male donor with early-stage non-small cell lung cancer.

In the case of this clonotype: This beta chain turned up in a library designed for alpha chains; as an off-target read, its abundance says little. The CDR3 region has the DNA TGTGCCAGCAGCACTAGCGCGGGCTACAATGAGCAGTTCTTC. Translated, it gives CASSTSAGYNEQFF. This chain joins TRBV27 and TRBJ2-1; 7 bases align to TRBD2. The CDR3 is 14 residues long. V lost 6 bases to trimming and J lost 3 bases; unmatched junction nucleotides: 5. Germline CDR1 reads MNHEY; CDR2 reads SMNVEV (reference sequence).

This clonotype was seen ten or more times. This beta chain is off target for a library built for alpha chains, so its abundance means little. The CDR3 coding sequence is TGTGCCAGCAGCTTGGAAGGACGTACTGGCCACGAGCAGTACTTC. This codes for CASSLEGRTGHEQYF. V and J are TRBV5-6 and TRBJ2-7; D unresolved. The CDR3 totals 15 residues. V shed 0 bases and J shed 5 bases, with 15 bases lying between them. Germline V gene sequence: CDR1 SGHDT, CDR2 YYEEEE.

The sample holds many counts of this clonotype. The library was designed around alpha chains, so this beta chain is a stray read whose abundance carries little weight. The rearrangement joins TRBV19 to TRBJ2-5; the D is unclear. V was trimmed by 5 bases and J by 2 bases, leaving 15 bases between them. This CDR3 region has 15 residues. The V gene's germline CDR1 is LNHDA and CDR2 SQIVND (reference sequence). This CDR3 reads CASSLALLTQETQYF. In DNA, the CDR3 is TGTGCCAGTAGTTTGGCCCTACTTACTCAAGAGACCCAGTACTTC. Together with reference TRBV19 and TRBJ2-5, the CDR3 gives the full variable domain: DGGITQSPKYLFRKEGQNVTLSCEQNLNHDAMYWYRQDPGQGLRLIYYSQIVNDFQKGDIAEGYSVSREKKESFPLTVTSAQKNPTAFYLCASSLALLTQETQYFGPGTRLLVL.

This clonotype was seen repeatedly, ten times or more. With the library built for alpha chains, this beta chain is off target and its frequency is not meaningful. The chain has TRBV6-5 and TRBJ2-7; D is perhaps TRBD1 or TRBD2 (5 bases each). Between the trimmed V and J ends, which lost 2 bases and 0 bases, there was a span of 11 bases. Germline CDR1 reads MNHEY; CDR2 reads SVGAGI. This CDR3 comprises 15 residues. This chain's CDR3 is CASSYRGPYSYEQYF. The CDR3 nucleotides are TGTGCCAGCAGTTACAGGGGACCCTACTCCTACGAGCAGTACTTC.

This clonotype was picked up many times. This beta chain is off target for a library built for alpha chains, so its abundance means little. This chain uses TRBV20-1 with TRBJ2-6; 14 bases map to TRBD2. The V gene end was trimmed by 4 bases and the J gene end by 4 bases; junction bases not matched to a gene: 9. The CDR3 covers 18 residues. Germline loops: CDR1 DFQATT, CDR2 SNEGSKA (reference sequence). The CDR3 protein is CSAIGTSGSLSGANVLTF. CDR3 in DNA: TGCAGTGCTATTGGGACTAGCGGGAGTTTGTCCGGGGCCAACGTCCTGACTTTC.

At least ten counts were recorded for this clonotype. This beta chain lies outside the target of a library built for alpha chains; its clone size means little. V is TRBV5-6 and J is TRBJ1-2, with D hard to call. Germline V CDR1 and CDR2: SGHDT, YYEEEE. The length of the CDR3 is 13 residues. V lost 1 base, J lost 4 bases, and 8 bases lay in between. In nucleotides, the CDR3 is TGTGCCAGCAGCTTGCCGGCAGTCTATGGCTACACCTTC. Amino acids: CASSLPAVYGYTF.

This clonotype was counted many times. This beta chain represents an off-target read in a library built for alpha chains; its size is of limited meaning. This sequence joins TRBV5-6 and TRBJ2-3; D is possibly TRBD2 (5 bases). The CDR3 is made up of 14 amino acids. Per the germline V gene, CDR1 is SGHDT and CDR2 is YYEEEE. V was trimmed by 2 bases and J by 4 bases, leaving 11 bases between them. This CDR3 reads CASSLSGLADTQYF. CDR3 DNA sequence: TGTGCCAGCAGCTTATCGGGGTTGGCAGATACGCAGTATTTT. Full variable domain (rest looked up from reference TRBV5-6 and TRBJ2-3): DAGVTQSPTHLIKTRGQQVTLRCSPKSGHDTVSWYQQALGQGPQFIFQYYEEEERQRGNFPDRFSGHQFPNYSSELNVNALLLGDSALYLCASSLSGLADTQYFGPGTRLTVL.

Ten or more counts support this clonotype. The size of this beta chain means little, since it is a stray read in a library made for alpha chains. The rearrangement links TRBV20-1 to TRBJ2-5; TRBD1 matches 7 bases. V trimming: 6 bases; J trimming: 1 base; junction bases outside the gene matches: 14. This CDR3 has 16 amino acids. Looked up from germline, CDR1 is DFQATT and CDR2 is SNEGSKA (reference sequence). CDR3 nucleotides: TGCAGTGCCCTCAATCTTAGACAGGGAATCCAAGAGACCCAGTACTTC. Encoded protein: CSALNLRQGIQETQYF.

This clonotype has ten or more counts. In a library made to pick up alpha chains, this beta chain is a stray read with a size that means little. This chain links TRBV5-1 with TRBJ2-1; 8 nucleotides agree with TRBD1. CDR3 length: 14 residues. Trimming took 0 bases from V and 9 from J; bases not matched to a gene: 5. CDR1 is SGHRS, CDR2 YFSETQ, per germline. This chain's CDR3 is CASSLGSRGREQFF. The CDR3 DNA is TGCGCCAGCAGCTTGGGAAGCAGGGGGCGTGAGCAGTTCTTC.

This clonotype has a count of ten or more. This beta chain appears as a stray read in a library generated for alpha chains; its size is not informative. CDR3 sequence: CASSVDAAGSGHYEQYF. In nucleotides, the CDR3 is TGTGCCAGCAGCGTAGACGCGGCGGGGAGCGGCCACTACGAGCAGTACTTC. This chain uses TRBV9 with TRBJ2-7; D is possibly TRBD2 (6 bases). The CDR3 spans 17 residues. Trimming left V 0 bases short and J 3 bases short, with 19 bases between. Germline V lookup: CDR1 SGDLS, CDR2 YYNGEE.